This is a list of T cell receptor beta chains from one sample in a study of patients and donors after allogeneic stem cell transplantation. MiXCR, applied by TCRdb to the RT-PCR reads, yields one record per CDR3 protein. The repertoire holds around 240,000 distinct CDR3 sequences, with roughly 13% as singletons. The sample comprised blood, either unsorted or a sorted T cell fraction (not recorded which). The receptor set was obtained from a human donor who was either an allogeneic HSCT recipient or a stem cell or donor lymphocyte infusion donor (not recorded which). It is not recorded whose cells these are; they may come from a transplant donor. CDR3s include the opening cysteine and the closing phenylalanine or tryptophan. D genes are given only for firm matches. The size entry is marked missing in some rows and otherwise reads once, few, many or a size class.

cdr3_length	clone_size	d_call	v_call	j_call	cdr3_nt	cdr3_aa
20	many	TRBD2	TRBV20-1	TRBJ2-3	TGCAGTGCTAGAAGCCCGGGACTAGCGGGGGGCGTAGCGGGCACAGATACGCAGTATTTT	CSARSPGLAGGVAGTDTQYF
13	few	.	TRBV7-7	TRBJ2-2	TGTGCCAGCAGCTCCTGGGGCACCGGGGAGCTGTTTTTT	CASSSWGTGELFF
15	.	TRBD2	TRBV28	TRBJ2-7	TGTGCCAGCAGTTCGAGCGGGAAGTATTCCTACGAGCAGTACTTC	CASSSSGKYSYEQYF
14	many	.	TRBV5-1	TRBJ1-1	TGCGCCAGCAGCGAACTCACAGGGACCACTGAAGCTTTCTTT	CASSELTGTTEAFF
14	.	.	TRBV7-2	TRBJ2-1	TGTGCCAGCAGCTTCGGGCAGGGGAACAATGAGCAGTTCTTC	CASSFGQGNNEQFF
17	.	.	TRBV7-2	TRBJ2-7	TGTGCCAGCAGCTTAGTGGGATCTACAGCTAGCTCCTACGAGCAGTACTTC	CASSLVGSTASSYEQYF
14	few	TRBD2	TRBV5-5	TRBJ2-5	TGTGCCAGCAGCTTAGCGGGAGTGAGAGAGACCCAGTACTTC	CASSLAGVRETQYF
14	many	.	TRBV20-1	TRBJ2-1	TGCAGTGCGCCCACTACGGGGGCCGGGAATGAGCAGTTCTTC	CSAPTTGAGNEQFF
11	few	.	TRBV27	TRBJ2-2	TGTGCCAGCAGGCTTCGGGGGCTGCTGTTTTTT	CASRLRGLLFF
15	few	.	TRBV5-6	TRBJ1-2	TGTGCCAGCAGCCGAACCAGGAGCGCTAACTATGGCTACACCTTC	CASSRTRSANYGYTF
16	few	TRBD2	TRBV20-1	TRBJ2-3	TGCAGTGCTAGAGATGGGGATAGCGGGGAATCAGATACGCAGTATTTT	CSARDGDSGESDTQYF
12	.	.	TRBV3-1	TRBJ1-1	TGTGCCAGCAGCCAAGGGGTAACAGGGGCTTTCTTT	CASSQGVTGAFF
16	.	TRBD1	TRBV29-1	TRBJ2-3	TGCAGCGTTGGGGGGGCACCGGGACAGGGCACAGATACGCAGTATTTT	CSVGGAPGQGTDTQYF
16	few	TRBD2	TRBV3-1	TRBJ2-2	TGTGCCAGCAGCCAAGTTGCGGGGGTAGGGACCGGGGAGCTGTTTTTT	CASSQVAGVGTGELFF
14	.	.	TRBV27	TRBJ2-7	TGTGCCAGCAGTGCAACAGGGAAGGGGCACGAGCAGTACTTC	CASSATGKGHEQYF
12	many	TRBD1	TRBV6-5	TRBJ1-5	TGTGCCAGTCGGCAGGGGGATCAGCCCCAGCATTTT	CASRQGDQPQHF
15	.	TRBD1	TRBV6-1	TRBJ1-2	TGTGCCAGCGCGTTTTCTCCTGGACAGGGATATGCCTACACCTTC	CASAFSPGQGYAYTF
15	many	TRBD1	TRBV2	TRBJ2-1	TGTGCCAGCAGTGTTTACCGGGACAGGGGCGATGAGCAGTTCTTC	CASSVYRDRGDEQFF
15	.	.	TRBV11-2	TRBJ1-2	TGTGCCAGCAGCTTAGAAGGCGCCGTAAACTATGGCTACACCTTC	CASSLEGAVNYGYTF
14	few	.	TRBV29-1	TRBJ2-3	TGCAGCGTCCCTATTGTAGGGAGTTCAGATACGCAGTATTTT	CSVPIVGSSDTQYF
18	.	TRBD2	TRBV5-1	TRBJ2-2	TGCGCCAGCAGCTTGGGGACGGGAGGGGCCGCAAACACCGGGGAGCTGTTTTTT	CASSLGTGGAANTGELFF
15	few	.	TRBV27	TRBJ2-1	TGTGCCAGCAGTGCTCGGACAGCGCACGGCAATGAGCAGTTCTTC	CASSARTAHGNEQFF
13	.	.	TRBV30	TRBJ1-2	TGTGCCTGGAGGTGGGGGGGAATCTATGGCTACACCTTC	CAWRWGGIYGYTF
15	.	TRBD2	TRBV20-1	TRBJ2-1	TGCAGTGCTATGGGCCCAGCGGGAACGAACAATGAGCAGTTCTTC	CSAMGPAGTNNEQFF
18	many	.	TRBV4-3	TRBJ2-6	TGCGCCAGCAGCCAAGAAGCGGGCCTGAACTCTGGGGCCAACGTCCTGACTTTC	CASSQEAGLNSGANVLTF
15	few	.	TRBV20-1	TRBJ2-5	TGCAGTGCTAGACCACCCTCGACAGGTCAAGAGACCCAGTACTTC	CSARPPSTGQETQYF
16	.	TRBD1	TRBV4-3	TRBJ1-1	TGCGCCAGCAGCCAAGCCACCGGACAGGGGAGCGCTGAAGCTTTCTTT	CASSQATGQGSAEAFF
13	.	.	TRBV20-1	TRBJ2-3	TGCAGTGCCCACCGGGGCGGCACAGATACGCAGTATTTT	CSAHRGGTDTQYF
15	many	TRBD1	TRBV19	TRBJ1-5	TGTGCCAGTAGTACCAGACAGGGGTCGGGGCAGCCCCAGCATTTT	CASSTRQGSGQPQHF
10	.	TRBD1	TRBV6-1	TRBJ1-2	TGTGCCACCGACAGGGTTGGCTACACCTTC	CATDRVGYTF
15	few	.	TRBV7-3	TRBJ2-2	TGTGCCAGCAGCCCCCTCGGACTGAACACCGGGGAGCTGTTTTTT	CASSPLGLNTGELFF
16	few	.	TRBV7-2	TRBJ1-6	TGTGCCAGCAGCTCACAGAGTAGGGTGGGAAATTCACCCCTCCACTTT	CASSSQSRVGNSPLHF
14	few	.	TRBV7-3	TRBJ1-2	TGTGCCAGCAGCTTAAGCCCCCGGGACTATGGCTACACCTTC	CASSLSPRDYGYTF
15	many	.	TRBV4-2	TRBJ2-1	TGTGCCAGCAGCCAATCCGGGACGGATTACAATGAGCAGTTCTTC	CASSQSGTDYNEQFF
18	.	.	TRBV6-1	TRBJ2-2	TGTGCCAGCAGGTTACGAGGCCATGACAGTACAAACACCGGGGAGCTGTTTTTT	CASRLRGHDSTNTGELFF
16	few	.	TRBV18	TRBJ1-4	TGTGCCAGCTCACCACCGGGGGACGAGAAACGTGAAAAACTGTTTTTT	CASSPPGDEKREKLFF
16	.	.	TRBV14	TRBJ2-1	TGTGCCAGCAGCCAAGGGACGCAGTCCCCTCTGGCTGAGCAGTTCTTC	CASSQGTQSPLAEQFF
16	.	.	TRBV27	TRBJ2-6	TGTGCCAGCAGTCCGCGTACAGGCTCTGGGGCCAACGTCCTGACTTTC	CASSPRTGSGANVLTF
13	.	.	TRBV7-8	TRBJ2-1	TGTGCCAGCAGCCTCGAAAGCTACAATGAGCAGTTCTTC	CASSLESYNEQFF
19	few	TRBD2	TRBV4-3	TRBJ2-3	TGCGCCAGCAGCCAAGATTCCTGGACTAGCGGGGGGGCCCAAGATACGCAGTATTTT	CASSQDSWTSGGAQDTQYF